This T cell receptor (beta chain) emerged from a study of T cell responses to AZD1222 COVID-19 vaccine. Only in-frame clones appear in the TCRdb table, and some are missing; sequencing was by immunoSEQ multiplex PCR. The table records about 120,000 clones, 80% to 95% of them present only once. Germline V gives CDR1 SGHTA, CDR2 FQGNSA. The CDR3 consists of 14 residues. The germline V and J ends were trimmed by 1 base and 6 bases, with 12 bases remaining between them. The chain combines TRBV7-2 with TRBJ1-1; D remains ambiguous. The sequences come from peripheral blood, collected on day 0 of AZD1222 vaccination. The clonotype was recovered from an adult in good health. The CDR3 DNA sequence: TGTGCCAGCAGCTTAGTCAGGCGGTCCCCTGAAGCTTTCTTT. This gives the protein CASSLVRRSPEAFF.